This T cell receptor (beta chain) came from a study of naive and memory T cell subsets. Study-wide results and limits: Naive repertoires, especially CD8, held a few larger clonotypes, possibly memory cells re-expressing CD45RA. Findings for naive and memory subsets could not be checked against ground truth.

This clonotype was recorded many times. Its antigen is unknown. The beta constant-region primer was an equimolar mix of two oligonucleotides covering TRBC1 and TRBC2. The ligated cDNA underwent four PCR rounds using SP2 and nested alpha and beta constant-region primers. Ligation attached a single-stranded oligonucleotide with a 12-nucleotide UMI and the SP2 primer to the cDNA 3' end. TCRdb called the UMI-ligation and nested PCR reads again in MiXCR, with one record for every CDR3 protein. The top ten clones hold approximately 0.14% of a sample with about 90,000 distinct CDR3 sequences, 11% of them seen once. The V gene lost 3 bases and the J gene lost 1 base, with 11 bases spanning the gap. Germline V gene lookup returns CDR1 KGHSH and CDR2 LQKENI. CDR3 length equals 15 residues.

The origin of this receptor is a human donor in good health. Sequenced sample: naive CD4+ T cells from blood. V is TRBV18 and J is TRBJ2-3; TRBD1 might be the D (5 bases). Here the CDR3 DNA reads TGTGCCAGCTCACCGGACATTACCGGCACAGATACGCAGTATTTT. It encodes CASSPDITGTDTQYF.